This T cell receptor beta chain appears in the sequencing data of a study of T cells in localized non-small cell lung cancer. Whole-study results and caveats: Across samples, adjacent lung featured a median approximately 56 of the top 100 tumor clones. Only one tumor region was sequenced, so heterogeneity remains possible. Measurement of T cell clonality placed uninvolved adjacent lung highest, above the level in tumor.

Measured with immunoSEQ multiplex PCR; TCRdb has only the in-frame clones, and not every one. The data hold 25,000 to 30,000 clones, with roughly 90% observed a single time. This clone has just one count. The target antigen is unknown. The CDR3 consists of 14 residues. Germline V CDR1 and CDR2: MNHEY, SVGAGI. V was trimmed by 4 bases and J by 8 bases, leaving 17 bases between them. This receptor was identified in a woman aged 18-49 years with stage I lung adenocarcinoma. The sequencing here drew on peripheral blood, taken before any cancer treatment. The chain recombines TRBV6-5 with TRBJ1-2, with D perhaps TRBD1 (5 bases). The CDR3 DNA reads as TGTGCCAGCAGTTCCAGGGTCCCCATGGCGGGCTACACCTTC. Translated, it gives CASSSRVPMAGYTF.